This T cell receptor beta chain stems from a study of T cell repertoires in cytomegalovirus infection. For the study at large: Selected CMV epitopes included recently identified HLA-C-restricted ones as well as well-studied HLA-B-restricted ones.

CDR1 is MGHRA, CDR2 YSYEKL, per germline. This CDR3 has 15 residues. V lost 6 bases, J lost 7 bases, and 18 bases lay in between. This clonotype was observed a handful of times. The antigen remains unidentified. TCRdb redid the calling of the reads with MiXCR, one entry per CDR3 protein. Among fewer than 1,000,000 distinct CDR3 sequences listed, around 32% were seen once. Specimen: cultured CD8+ T cells from PBMCs, collected from culture after CMV antigen stimulation. The receptor was derived from a human donor in good health (CMV status not recorded). Some clones in this sample may be carry-over from other donors' samples. The chain couples TRBV4-1 to TRBJ2-2; D is uncertain. Written as DNA, the CDR3 is TGCGCCAGCAGTCATCTTCTGGTCCAGCACGGGGAGCTGTTTTTT. Amino acid sequence: CASSHLLVQHGELFF.